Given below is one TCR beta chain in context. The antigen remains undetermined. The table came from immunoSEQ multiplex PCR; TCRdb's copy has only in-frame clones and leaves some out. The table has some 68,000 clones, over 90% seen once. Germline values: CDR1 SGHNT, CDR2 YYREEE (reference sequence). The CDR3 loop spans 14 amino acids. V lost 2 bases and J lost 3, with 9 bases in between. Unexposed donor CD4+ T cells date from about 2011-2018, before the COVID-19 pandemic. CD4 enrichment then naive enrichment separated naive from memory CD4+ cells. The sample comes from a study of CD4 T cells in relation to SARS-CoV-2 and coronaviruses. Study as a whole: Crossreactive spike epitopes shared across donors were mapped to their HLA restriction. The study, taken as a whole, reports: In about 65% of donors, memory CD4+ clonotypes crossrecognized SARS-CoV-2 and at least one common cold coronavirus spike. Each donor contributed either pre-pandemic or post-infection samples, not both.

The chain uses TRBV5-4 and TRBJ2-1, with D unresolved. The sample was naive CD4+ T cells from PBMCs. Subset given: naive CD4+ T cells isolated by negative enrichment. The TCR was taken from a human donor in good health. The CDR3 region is CASSFTLGYNEQFF. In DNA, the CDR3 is TGTGCCAGCAGCTTCACTCTGGGCTACAATGAGCAGTTCTTC.